These T cell receptor beta chains were read from a single sample in a study of kidney transplant recipient with SARS-CoV-2 infection. TCRdb itself ran the reads through MiXCR, one entry per CDR3 protein. Here the sample spans 200,000 to 300,000 distinct CDR3 sequences, under 30% being singletons. The source material was a blood sample, sampled at baseline and on approximately day 120 from a kidney transplant recipient. The receptors shown here come from a male patient younger than 45 who had COVID-19 and was a kidney transplant recipient. A subset of T cells may come from the graft donor. CDR3s include the opening cysteine and the closing phenylalanine or tryptophan. D genes are given only for firm matches. For some rows the clone size is stated as once, few or many, or as a class when expanded; others skip it.

J gene,D gene,clone size,V gene,CDR3 length,CDR3 protein,CDR3 DNA
TRBJ2-7,.,many,TRBV5-8,12,CASSFGGNEQYF,TGTGCCAGCAGCTTTGGGGGAAACGAGCAGTACTTC
TRBJ2-5,.,many,TRBV11-2,11,CASSPGETQYF,TGTGCCAGCAGCCCAGGGGAGACCCAGTACTTC
TRBJ2-3,TRBD2,many,TRBV7-3,17,CASNPEEGLAATDTQYF,TGTGCCAGCAACCCAGAGGAGGGACTAGCGGCCACAGATACGCAGTATTTT
TRBJ1-3,.,many,TRBV20-1,11,CSARERNTIYF,TGCAGTGCTAGAGAGCGAAACACCATATATTTT
TRBJ1-5,.,many,TRBV5-1,13,CASSPEGSQPQHF,TGCGCCAGCAGCCCAGAGGGGTCTCAGCCCCAGCATTTT
TRBJ2-1,.,many,TRBV15,16,CATSRERRADGDEQFF,TGTGCCACCAGCAGAGAGCGGAGAGCTGATGGGGATGAGCAGTTCTTC
TRBJ1-2,.,.,TRBV5-6,16,CASTRRNSRKTYGYAF,TGTGCCAGCACGCGCCGCAATAGTCGAAAGACCTATGGCTACGCCTTC
TRBJ1-3,.,many,TRBV10-3,15,CAISESAAAFSTIYF,TGTGCCATCAGTGAGTCGGCGGCGGCCTTCAGCACCATATATTTT
TRBJ1-2,.,.,TRBV6-4,17,CASSARDSHGKTYGYTF,TGTGCCAGCAGTGCAAGGGACTCACACGGAAAGACCTATGGCTACACCTTC
TRBJ1-2,.,many,TRBV7-1,17,CASSVYTHEGKTYGYTF,TGTGCCAGCAGCGTATATACTCACGAGGGAAAGACCTATGGCTACACCTTC
TRBJ1-5,TRBD1,many,TRBV27,14,CASRGTGLNQPQHF,TGTGCCAGCAGGGGGACAGGCTTAAATCAGCCCCAGCATTTT
TRBJ1-2,.,few,TRBV10-2,17,CASSTRNTSRKTYGYTF,TGCGCCAGCAGTACCAGGAACACTTCTAGAAAGACCTATGGCTACACCTTC
TRBJ1-6,.,many,TRBV28,16,CASRTWTGAGNSPLHF,TGTGCCAGCAGAACTTGGACCGGGGCGGGGAATTCACCCCTCCACTTT
TRBJ1-2,.,.,TRBV24-1,17,CATSLVDSTRKTYGYTF,TGTGCCACCAGTTTAGTCGATAGTACCAGAAAGACCTATGGCTACACCTTC
TRBJ2-1,.,.,TRBV20-1,13,CSARGSPYNEQFF,TGCAGTGCTCGAGGGAGCCCCTACAATGAGCAGTTCTTC
TRBJ2-1,.,.,TRBV7-8,16,CASTITRTFRNNEQFF,TGTGCCAGCACCATCACTCGGACATTCCGCAACAATGAGCAGTTCTTC
TRBJ1-2,.,.,TRBV10-2,17,CASSQYHTSRETYGYAF,TGCGCCAGCAGTCAATACCACACTTCTAGAGAGACCTATGGCTACGCCTTC
TRBJ2-3,.,many,TRBV6-5,16,CASSYRGPDNTDTQYF,TGTGCCAGCAGTTACCGAGGCCCAGACAACACAGATACGCAGTATTTT
TRBJ2-7,TRBD2,many,TRBV2,13,CASTGLAGGEQYF,TGTGCCAGCACGGGACTAGCGGGGGGCGAGCAGTACTTC
TRBJ1-3,.,many,TRBV6-5,14,CASSYGHSGNTIYF,TGTGCCAGCAGTTACGGCCACTCTGGAAACACCATATATTTT
TRBJ1-6,.,many,TRBV28,13,CASVGSRWEPLHF,TGTGCCAGCGTAGGATCCCGGTGGGAACCCCTCCACTTT
TRBJ1-1,.,many,TRBV27,15,CASSLLGQDNTEAFF,TGTGCCAGCAGTTTATTGGGTCAGGACAACACTGAAGCTTTCTTT
TRBJ1-6,.,many,TRBV6-2/TRBV6-3,15,CASSYGGPDNSPLHF,TGTGCCAGCAGTTACGGGGGGCCGGATAATTCACCCCTCCACTTT
TRBJ2-4,TRBD2,.,TRBV5-4,14,CASSLAGVENIQYF,TGTGCCAGCAGCCTAGCGGGAGTCGAAAACATTCAGTACTTC
TRBJ1-2,.,.,TRBV7-4,17,CASGQSSSARKTYGYTF,TGTGCCAGCGGCCAGAGCAGTTCAGCTCGAAAGACCTATGGCTACACCTTC
TRBJ2-4,.,.,TRBV29-1,11,CSVEWSDIQYF,TGCAGCGTTGAATGGTCGGACATTCAGTACTTC
TRBJ2-5,.,many,TRBV3-2,14,CASSPWSGQETQYF,TGTGCCAGCAGCCCCTGGTCAGGGCAAGAGACCCAGTACTTC
TRBJ1-1,TRBD1,many,TRBV10-1,16,CASSSQGRQGNTEAFF,TGCGCCAGCAGTTCCCAGGGCCGACAGGGGAACACTGAAGCTTTCTTT
TRBJ1-4,.,many,TRBV5-6,14,CASSLGRGYEKLFF,TGTGCCAGCAGCTTAGGCAGGGGTTATGAAAAACTGTTTTTT
TRBJ1-2,.,many,TRBV12-5,17,CASGPYNLQGKTYGYTF,TGTGCTAGTGGTCCATACAATTTGCAGGGAAAGACCTATGGCTACACCTTC
TRBJ2-7,.,.,TRBV7-2,15,CASSLTQGNMDEQYF,TGTGCCAGCAGCTTAACTCAGGGGAATATGGACGAGCAGTACTTC
TRBJ2-7,.,many,TRBV7-3,15,CASSLSAVGAGEQYF,TGTGCCAGCAGCTTGTCGGCGGTGGGGGCGGGCGAGCAGTACTTC
TRBJ1-2,.,.,TRBV30,16,CAWAPLRYRKTYGYTF,TGTGCCTGGGCTCCTCTGCGTTATAGAAAGACCTATGGCTACACCTTC
TRBJ1-6,.,medium-sized,TRBV4-1,16,CASSQGDGPLNSPLHF,TGCGCCAGCAGCCAAGGGGACGGACCCCTTAATTCACCCCTCCACTTT
TRBJ2-5,.,few,TRBV12-3/TRBV12-4,13,CASSRDLGETQYF,TGTGCCAGCAGCCGGGACCTGGGGGAGACCCAGTACTTC